The 5 T cell receptor beta chains presented below share a single source sample, sequenced in a study of tumor and adjacent non-tumor tissue in lung cancer. The template was RNA from unsorted bulk tissue. Three rounds of nested PCR, following a modified ARM-PCR protocol, produced the TCRbeta library. TCRdb re-called the multiplex PCR reads with MiXCR, one entry per CDR3 protein. The sample records fewer than 130,000 distinct CDR3 sequences, under 90% being singletons. Sequencing was carried out using lung tumor tissue. Source of these receptors: an older man with non-small cell lung cancer.

Note on this clonotype: Given the absence of the conserved phenylalanine or tryptophan at the CDR3 end, a read error is likely. No DNA is shown, since the ends of the CDR3 on it are uncertain; the CDR3 is the one TCRdb lists. The rearrangement joins TRBV6-6 to TRBJ2-2; the table assigns TRBD1, which was not confirmed against the DNA. With termini counted, the CDR3 has 16 amino acids. Germline V gene data show CDR1 as MNHNY and CDR2 as SVGAGI (reference sequence). The CDR3 protein is CTSSYRGGQATGELCS.

Notes on this clonotype: At one end, the junction sequence differs from germline, possibly due to a read error. The chain has TRBV4-3 and TRBJ2-1; 8 nucleotides align to TRBD2. The CDR3 covers 17 residues. From germline, CDR1 is LGHNA and CDR2 YSLEER. The CDR3 is CASGQDTAGAAYNEQFF. DNA of the CDR3: TGCGCCAGCGGCCAAGACACAGCGGGAGCTGCATACAATGAACAGTTCTTC.

This clonotype was found a few times. The germline gene is not matched at one end of the junction; a read error may be the cause. This rearrangement joins TRBV4-1 to TRBJ2-3; D remains ambiguous. The germline CDR1 and CDR2 sequences are MGHRA and YSYEKL. CDR3 length equals 14 residues. This CDR3 reads CASSQAVSRDAQYF. DNA of the CDR3: TGCGCCAGCAGCCAAGCTGTCTCTAGAGATGCGCAGTATTTT.

CDR3 residues: CASSPRRTGDLEAFF. CDR3 bases: TGTGCCAGCAGTCCCCGGAGGACAGGGGATCTTGAAGCTTTCTTT. The chain is built from TRBV12-3 or TRBV12-4 and TRBJ1-1; 9 bases fit TRBD1. J was trimmed by 7 bases and V by 5 bases; bases with no gene match: 11. This CDR3 region has 15 residues.

The genes are TRBV6-1 and TRBJ2-5, with 7 bases identical to TRBD2. The CDR3 is made up of 17 amino acids. Germline V gives CDR1 MNHNS, CDR2 SASEGT. Unmatched junction bases numbered 19, after V lost 5 bases and J lost 7 bases. CDR3 bases: TGTGCCAGCAGTAATCAAGGGAGGGATCTGGTGTCAGGGACCCAGTACTTC. Residues: CASSNQGRDLVSGTQYF.